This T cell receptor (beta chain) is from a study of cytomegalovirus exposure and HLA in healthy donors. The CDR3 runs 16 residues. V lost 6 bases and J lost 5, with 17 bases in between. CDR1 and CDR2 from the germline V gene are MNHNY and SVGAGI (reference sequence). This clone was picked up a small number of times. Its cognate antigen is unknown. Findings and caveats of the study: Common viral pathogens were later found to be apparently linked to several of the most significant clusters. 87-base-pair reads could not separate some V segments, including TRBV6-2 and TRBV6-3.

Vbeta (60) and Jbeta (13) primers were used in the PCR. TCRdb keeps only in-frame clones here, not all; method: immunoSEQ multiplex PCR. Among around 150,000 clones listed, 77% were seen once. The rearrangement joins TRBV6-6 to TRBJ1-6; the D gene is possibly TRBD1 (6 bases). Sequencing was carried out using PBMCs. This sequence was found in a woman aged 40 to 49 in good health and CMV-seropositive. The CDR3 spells CASSRQEVANNSPLHF. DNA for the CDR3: TGTGCCAGCAGCCGACAGGAGGTGGCCAATAATTCACCCCTCCACTTT.